Below are 2 T cell receptor beta chains sequenced from a single sample in a study of blood T cell repertoires in COVID-19. The repertoire was sequenced with immunoSEQ multiplex PCR; TCRdb's copy has only in-frame clones and lacks some. The table shows 95,000 to 100,000 clones, with roughly 78% occurring only once. The sequencing sample was made of peripheral blood. The source of these receptors is a woman older than 75 with active or convalescent COVID-19.

The V and J genes are TRBV27 and TRBJ2-1; TRBD2 matches at 10 bases. J was trimmed by 4 bases and V by 5 bases; bases with no gene match: 11. This CDR3 spans 17 amino acids. The germline V gene encodes CDR1 MNHEY and CDR2 SMNVEV (reference sequence). This chain's CDR3 is CASSLLPLAGEYNEQFF. The CDR3 DNA reads TGTGCCAGCAGTCTTCTCCCGCTAGCGGGAGAGTACAATGAGCAGTTCTTC.

This chain joins TRBV6-5 and TRBJ2-7; TRBD2 matches at 9 bases. The CDR3 extends over 14 amino acids. Trimming removed 7 bases from V and 3 bases from J; junction bases left unmatched: 7. Germline values: CDR1 MNHEY, CDR2 SVGAGI. The CDR3 DNA reads TGTGCCAGCACTATTAGCGGGGGAAACTACGAGCAGTACTTC. Its translation: CASTISGGNYEQYF.